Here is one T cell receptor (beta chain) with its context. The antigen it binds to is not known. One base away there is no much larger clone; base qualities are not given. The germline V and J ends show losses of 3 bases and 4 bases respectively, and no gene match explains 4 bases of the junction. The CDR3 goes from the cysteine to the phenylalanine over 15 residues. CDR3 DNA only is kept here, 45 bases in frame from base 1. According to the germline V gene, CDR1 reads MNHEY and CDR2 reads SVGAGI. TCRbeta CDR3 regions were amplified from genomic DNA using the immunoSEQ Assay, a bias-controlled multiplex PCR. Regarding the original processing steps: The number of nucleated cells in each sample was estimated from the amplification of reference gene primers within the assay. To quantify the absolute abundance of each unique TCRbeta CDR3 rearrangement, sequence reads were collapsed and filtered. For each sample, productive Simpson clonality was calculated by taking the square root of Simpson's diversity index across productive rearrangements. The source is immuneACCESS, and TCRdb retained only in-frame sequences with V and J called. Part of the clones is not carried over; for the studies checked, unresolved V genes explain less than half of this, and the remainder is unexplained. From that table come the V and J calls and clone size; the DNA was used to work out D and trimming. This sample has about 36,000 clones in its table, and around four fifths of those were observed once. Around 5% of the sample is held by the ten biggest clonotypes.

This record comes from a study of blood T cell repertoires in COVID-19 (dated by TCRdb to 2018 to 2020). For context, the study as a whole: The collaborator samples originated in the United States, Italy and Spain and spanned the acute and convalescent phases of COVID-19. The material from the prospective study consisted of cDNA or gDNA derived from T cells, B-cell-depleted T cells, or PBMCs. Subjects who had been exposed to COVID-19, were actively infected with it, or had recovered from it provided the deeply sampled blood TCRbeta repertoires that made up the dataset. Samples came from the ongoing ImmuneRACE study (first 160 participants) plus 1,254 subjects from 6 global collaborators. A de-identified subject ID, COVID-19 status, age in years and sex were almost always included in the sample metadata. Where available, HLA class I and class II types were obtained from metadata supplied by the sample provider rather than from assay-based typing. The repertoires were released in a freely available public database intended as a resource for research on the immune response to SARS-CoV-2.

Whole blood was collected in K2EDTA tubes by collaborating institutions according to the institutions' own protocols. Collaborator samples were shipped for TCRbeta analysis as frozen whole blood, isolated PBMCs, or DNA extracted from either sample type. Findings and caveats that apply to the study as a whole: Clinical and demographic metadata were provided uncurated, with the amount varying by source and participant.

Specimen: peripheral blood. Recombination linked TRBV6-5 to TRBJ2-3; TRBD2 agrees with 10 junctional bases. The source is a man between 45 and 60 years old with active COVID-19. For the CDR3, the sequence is CASSYSGGRPDTQYF. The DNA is TGTGCCAGCAGTTATAGCGGGGGGAGACCAGATACGCAGTATTTT.